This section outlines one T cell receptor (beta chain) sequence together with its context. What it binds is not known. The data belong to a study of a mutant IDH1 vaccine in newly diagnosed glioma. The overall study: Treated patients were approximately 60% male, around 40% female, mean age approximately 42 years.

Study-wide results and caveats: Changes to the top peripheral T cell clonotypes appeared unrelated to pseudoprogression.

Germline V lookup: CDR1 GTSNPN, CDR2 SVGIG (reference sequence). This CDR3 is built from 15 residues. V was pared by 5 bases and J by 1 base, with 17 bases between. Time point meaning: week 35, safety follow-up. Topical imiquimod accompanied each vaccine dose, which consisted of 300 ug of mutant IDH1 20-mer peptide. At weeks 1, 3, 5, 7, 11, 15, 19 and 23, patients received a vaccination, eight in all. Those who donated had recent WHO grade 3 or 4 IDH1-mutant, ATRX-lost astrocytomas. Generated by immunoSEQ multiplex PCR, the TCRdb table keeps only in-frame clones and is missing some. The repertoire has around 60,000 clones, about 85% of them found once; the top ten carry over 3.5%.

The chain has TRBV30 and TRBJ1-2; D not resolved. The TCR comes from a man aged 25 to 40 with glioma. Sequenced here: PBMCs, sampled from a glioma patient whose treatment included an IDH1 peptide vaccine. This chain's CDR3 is CAWGGRQYLNYGYTF. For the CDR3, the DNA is TGTGCCTGGGGCGGGAGACAATACCTTAACTATGGCTACACCTTC.